These T cell receptor beta chains were read from a single sample in a study of graft-versus-host responses after intestinal transplantation. Profiling relied on immunoSEQ multiplex PCR, and the TCRdb table lists in-frame clones only, not all of them. Altogether some 14,000 clones are present, 55% to 75% being singletons, with the ten largest covering 20% to 30%. The material was ileum tissue, obtained around 720 days after intestinal transplantation. These receptor sequences come from a human patient who received an intestinal transplant, so some T cells may come from the graft donor. The CDR3 runs from the conserved cysteine through the conserved F or W. The D gene is left open where the match is weak. The listing skips clone size in some rows; elsewhere it reads once, few, many or a size class.

D	size	V	J	CDR3	DNA
TRBD2	.	TRBV9	TRBJ2-1	CASSVSGSSNEQFF	TGTGCCAGCAGCGTTAGCGGGAGCTCTAATGAGCAGTTCTTC
TRBD1	few	TRBV23-1	TRBJ2-2	CASSQGTGEETGELFF	TGCGCCAGCAGTCAAGGTACAGGGGAAGAAACCGGGGAGCTGTTTTTT
.	few	TRBV5-4	TRBJ2-3	CASSFRTTPADTQYF	TGTGCCAGCAGCTTCAGGACTACTCCGGCAGATACGCAGTATTTT
.	.	TRBV7-2	TRBJ1-5	CASSAYRNQPQHF	TGTGCCAGCAGCGCCTACAGGAATCAGCCCCAGCATTTT
TRBD1	.	TRBV28	TRBJ1-4	CASSRLGTGRATNEKLFF	TGTGCCAGCAGCCGCTTGGGGACAGGCCGCGCAACTAATGAAAAACTGTTTTTT
.	.	TRBV28	TRBJ2-1	CASSFLPNEQFF	TGTGCCAGCAGTTTTTTGCCCAATGAGCAGTTCTTC
.	.	TRBV5-1	TRBJ2-1	CASSSDPSSYNEQFF	TGCGCCAGCAGCTCTGATCCCTCCTCCTACAATGAGCAGTTCTTC
.	.	TRBV7-6	TRBJ2-7	CASSSGRNEQYF	TGTGCCAGCAGCTCAGGCAGGAACGAGCAGTACTTC
TRBD1	.	TRBV5-6	TRBJ1-3	CASSLVRGLGNTIYF	TGTGCCAGCAGCTTGGTCAGGGGGCTCGGAAACACCATATATTTT
TRBD1	.	TRBV7-2	TRBJ1-4	CASSLGQGGEEKLFF	TGTGCCAGCAGCCTTGGACAGGGAGGAGAGGAAAAACTGTTTTTT
TRBD2	.	TRBV7-2	TRBJ2-7	CASAFTGTRFHEQYF	TGTGCCAGCGCGTTTACCGGGACTAGGTTCCACGAGCAGTACTTC
TRBD1	.	TRBV30	TRBJ1-5	CAWSETGADQPQHF	TGTGCCTGGAGTGAGACAGGGGCAGATCAGCCCCAGCATTTT
.	.	TRBV15	TRBJ2-5	CATSRVSRETQYF	TGTGCCACCAGCAGAGTGAGCAGAGAGACCCAGTACTTC
.	few	TRBV2	TRBJ1-2	CASSDLTNYGYTF	TGTGCCAGCAGTGATCTAACTAACTATGGCTACACCTTC
.	.	TRBV5-1	TRBJ2-7	CASSLGWEMVSYEQYF	TGCGCCAGCAGCTTGGGGTGGGAGATGGTATCCTACGAGCAGTACTTC
.	.	TRBV6-5	TRBJ2-7	CASSGGDKGVYEQYF	TGTGCCAGCAGTGGCGGGGACAAGGGCGTCTACGAGCAGTACTTC
.	few	TRBV9	TRBJ1-6	CASSVGGNSPLHF	TGTGCCAGCAGCGTTGGGGGGAATTCACCCCTCCACTTT
.	.	TRBV19	TRBJ2-2	CASSPGALNTGELFF	TGTGCCAGTAGTCCCGGGGCATTGAACACCGGGGAGCTGTTTTTT
TRBD2	.	TRBV6-5	TRBJ2-7	CASSTLAGGSYEQYF	TGTGCCAGCAGTACCCTAGCGGGAGGCTCCTACGAGCAGTACTTC
.	.	TRBV11-1	TRBJ1-1	CASSLQRDTEAFF	TGTGCCAGCAGCTTGCAGCGGGACACTGAAGCTTTCTTT
.	medium-sized	TRBV7-9	TRBJ2-7	CASSWLAYEQYF	TGTGCCAGCAGCTGGCTAGCCTACGAGCAGTACTTC
.	.	TRBV6-9	TRBJ2-6	CASSEDSSGANVLTF	TGTGCCAGCAGTGAGGACAGCTCTGGGGCCAACGTCCTGACTTTC
TRBD2	.	TRBV6-5	TRBJ2-3	CASGASGSTDTQYF	TGTGCCAGCGGGGCTAGCGGTAGCACAGATACGCAGTATTTT
.	.	TRBV5-6	TRBJ1-1	CASRKQGLTEAFF	TGTGCCAGCAGGAAGCAGGGGTTGACTGAAGCTTTCTTT
.	.	TRBV5-8	TRBJ2-2	CASSLVGGSGELFF	TGTGCCAGCAGCTTGGTTGGCGGGTCCGGGGAGCTGTTTTTT
TRBD2	.	TRBV2	TRBJ2-3	CASRGLAGRTDTQYF	TGTGCCAGCAGGGGATTAGCGGGACGGACAGATACGCAGTATTTT
.	.	TRBV30	TRBJ1-1	CAWSYRVDTEAFF	TGTGCCTGGAGTTACAGGGTGGACACTGAAGCTTTCTTT
.	.	TRBV6-5	TRBJ2-5	CASRSRGWETQYF	TGTGCCAGCAGATCCCGGGGTTGGGAGACCCAGTACTTC
.	.	TRBV5-1	TRBJ1-2	CASSLDNYGYTF	TGCGCCAGCAGCTTGGATAACTATGGCTACACCTTC
.	.	TRBV5-1	TRBJ1-5	CASSLLPNQPQHF	TGCGCCAGCAGCTTGTTGCCAAATCAGCCCCAGCATTTT
.	few	TRBV30	TRBJ2-2	CAWSEIYRDTGELFF	TGTGCCTGGAGCGAAATCTACAGGGACACCGGGGAGCTGTTTTTT
TRBD2	.	TRBV19	TRBJ2-7	CASSTPQLAGVREQYF	TGTGCCAGTAGTACGCCCCAACTAGCGGGAGTTCGCGAGCAGTACTTC
.	.	TRBV4-2	TRBJ2-1	CASSLYNEQFF	TGTGCCAGCAGCCTCTACAATGAGCAGTTCTTC
TRBD1	.	TRBV9	TRBJ1-2	CASSDTGGRGYTF	TGTGCCAGCAGCGATACAGGGGGCAGGGGCTACACCTTC
TRBD2	once	TRBV19	TRBJ2-7	CASSIGRGTSGSYEQYF	TGTGCCAGTAGTATAGGTCGAGGGACTAGCGGATCCTACGAGCAGTACTTC
TRBD1	.	TRBV4-3	TRBJ1-4	CASRAGTGYEKLFF	TGCGCCAGCAGAGCCGGGACAGGGTATGAAAAACTGTTTTTT
TRBD1	.	TRBV14	TRBJ2-1	CASSPLYGQGTGNEQFF	TGTGCCAGCAGCCCTTTATACGGACAGGGGACGGGCAATGAGCAGTTCTTC
TRBD1	.	TRBV5-6	TRBJ2-7	CASNVRGQGVAYEQYF	TGTGCCAGCAACGTCCGGGGACAGGGGGTGGCCTACGAGCAGTACTTC
.	.	TRBV19	TRBJ1-5	CASSSRDSNQPQHF	TGTGCCAGTAGTTCCCGGGACAGCAATCAGCCCCAGCATTTT
TRBD2	few	TRBV6-5	TRBJ2-5	CASSGRGETQYF	TGTGCCAGCAGTGGGAGGGGCGAGACCCAGTACTTC
TRBD2	once	TRBV4-1	TRBJ2-7	CASSRTSGGPYEQYF	TGCGCCAGCAGCCGAACTAGCGGGGGACCTTACGAGCAGTACTTC
.	few	TRBV27	TRBJ2-3	CASGSAGATDTQYF	TGTGCCAGCGGGTCGGCAGGGGCCACAGATACGCAGTATTTT
.	once	TRBV6-6	TRBJ1-2	CASSYGGGASNYGYTF	TGTGCCAGCAGTTATGGGGGGGGCGCATCTAACTATGGCTACACCTTC
TRBD1	.	TRBV11-3	TRBJ2-7	CASSLSRDRGEQYF	TGTGCCAGCAGCTTAAGCCGGGACAGAGGGGAGCAGTACTTC
.	.	TRBV6-1	TRBJ2-2	CASSEGQISRELFF	TGTGCCAGCAGTGAAGGTCAAATCTCCCGGGAGCTGTTTTTT
.	.	TRBV7-9	TRBJ1-2	CASSLQPGRYGYTF	TGTGCCAGCAGCTTACAACCAGGGCGGTATGGCTACACCTTC
.	few	TRBV6-1	TRBJ1-6	CASSERARRTSPLHF	TGTGCCAGCAGTGAAAGGGCGCGAAGGACTTCACCCCTCCACTTT
TRBD2	.	TRBV5-4	TRBJ2-5	CASSLPTSQGTQYF	TGTGCCAGCAGCTTACCGACTAGCCAGGGGACCCAGTACTTC
.	.	TRBV28	TRBJ1-4	CASSSQPGPRGKLFF	TGTGCCAGCAGTTCTCAACCGGGACCCCGAGGAAAACTGTTTTTT
.	.	TRBV7-6	TRBJ2-1	CASNTGRNEQFF	TGTGCCAGCAACACAGGGAGGAATGAGCAGTTCTTC